The sequence of this TCR beta chain was determined in a study of blood T cell repertoires in COVID-19. Looking at the study overall: Italy, Spain and the United States were the sources of the convalescent and acute COVID-19 samples. T cells, B-cell-depleted T cells, or PBMCs provided the cDNA or gDNA that served as material.

The V gene's germline CDR1 is LNHDA and CDR2 SQIVND (reference sequence). The CDR3 sequence is 14 residues long. V was pared by 6 bases and J by 8 bases, with 17 bases between. In the study's own analysis: Reference gene primer amplification yielded estimated nucleated cell counts. Produced via immunoSEQ multiplex PCR; TCRdb's table is partial and in-frame only. V, J and clone size reflect that table, while D and trimming were determined from the DNA. The table has around 46,000 clones, around 87% seen once. The sequenced sample consisted of peripheral blood. This chain links TRBV19 with TRBJ2-1; the D gene is possibly TRBD1 (6 bases). The receptor comes from a human donor in a cohort sampled during active COVID-19. CDR3 bases: TGTGCCAGTAGGGTTGGCAGGGGATCAGATGAGCAGTTCTTC. Translation gives CASRVGRGSDEQFF. The whole variable domain, filled in from reference TRBV19 and TRBJ2-1, reads DGGITQSPKYLFRKEGQNVTLSCEQNLNHDAMYWYRQDPGQGLRLIYYSQIVNDFQKGDIAEGYSVSREKKESFPLTVTSAQKNPTAFYLCASRVGRGSDEQFFGPGTRLTVL.